What follows are 13 T cell receptor beta chains derived from one specimen sequenced in a study of early T cells in non-severe SARS-CoV-2 infection. TCRdb analysed the 5' RACE reads with MiXCR anew, one entry per CDR3 protein. This sample has about 97,000 distinct CDR3 sequences, with under 15% found just once. The source material was whole blood. The source of these receptors is an adult who was a healthcare worker with PCR-confirmed SARS-CoV-2 infection or an uninfected control (not recorded which).

This clonotype was seen ten or more times. The V gene is TRBV28, the J gene TRBJ2-7, with 7 nucleotides matching TRBD1. J gave up 3 bases and V 5 bases, and 7 bases lay outside the gene matches. Germline V gives CDR1 MDHEN, CDR2 SYDVKM. This CDR3 contains 14 residues. This CDR3 is CASSPGTAIYEQYF. As DNA, the CDR3 is TGTGCCAGCAGTCCAGGGACAGCTATCTACGAGCAGTACTTC. Together with reference TRBV28 and TRBJ2-7, the CDR3 gives the full variable domain: DVKVTQSSRYLVKRTGEKVFLECVQDMDHENMFWYRQDPGLGLRLIYFSYDVKMKEKGDIPEGYSVSREKKERFSLILESASTNQTSMYLCASSPGTAIYEQYFGPGTRLTVT.

The rearrangement links TRBV12-3 or TRBV12-4 to TRBJ1-3, with 7 positions matching TRBD1. The J segment lost 2 bases and the V segment lost 6 bases, leaving 1 base of the junction unmatched. The CDR3 consists of 13 residues. The CDR3 nucleotides are TGTGCCAGCAGGACAGGGCCTGGAAACACCATATATTTT. It is translated as CASRTGPGNTIYF.

V usage is TRBV6-2 or TRBV6-3 and J usage is TRBJ1-5; 7 nucleotides agree with TRBD1. In germline, CDR1 is MNHEY, CDR2 SVGEGT. J lost 4 bases, V lost 5 bases, and 2 bases had no gene match. This CDR3 spans 13 amino acids. CDR3 region: CASSATGNQPQHF. In nucleotides, the CDR3 is TGTGCCAGCAGTGCGACAGGGAATCAGCCCCAGCATTTT.

This clonotype has a handful of counts. The chain has TRBV12-3 or TRBV12-4 and TRBJ2-3; D unresolved. Trimming cost V 4 bases and J 1 base, with 6 bases left between them. This CDR3 is built from 13 residues. The CDR3 DNA reads as TGTGCCAGCAGTTCCATAGGCACAGATACGCAGTATTTT. It encodes CASSSIGTDTQYF.

This chain uses TRBV7-6 with TRBJ2-1; 8 bases are shared with TRBD2. This CDR3 comprises 16 residues. The trim removed 4 bases at V and 1 base at J, leaving 6 bases unmatched. The germline V gene encodes CDR1 SGHVS and CDR2 FNYEAQ. The CDR3 spells CASSSRTSRSYNEQFF. As DNA, the CDR3 is TGTGCCAGCAGCTCCAGGACTAGCCGGTCCTACAATGAGCAGTTCTTC.

The V call is TRBV2, the J call TRBJ2-1; the D gene is possibly TRBD2 (5 bases). This CDR3 region has 11 residues. Trimming shortened V by 2 bases and J by 14 bases, and 10 bases separated the two germline ends. Germline CDR1 SNHLY, CDR2 FYNNEI. CDR3 sequence: CASSESGMEFF. CDR3 nucleotides: TGTGCCAGCAGTGAATCCGGGATGGAGTTCTTC.

The chain has TRBV12-3 or TRBV12-4 and TRBJ2-3; D gene unclear. This CDR3 has 15 residues. With 0 bases removed from V and 0 bases from J, the gap between germline ends came to 7 bases. CDR3 region: CASSLASPSTDTQYF. The CDR3 DNA follows: TGTGCCAGCAGTTTAGCCAGCCCTAGCACAGATACGCAGTATTTT.

This clonotype was detected ten times or more. The chain couples TRBV5-1 to TRBJ1-1; D is possibly TRBD1 (5 bases). CDR3 length equals 14 residues. The germline V gene has CDR1 SGHRS and CDR2 YFSETQ. The V end was cut by 1 base, the J end by 5 bases, with 12 bases between. CDR3 bases: TGCGCCAGCAGCTTGCAGGGCCCCGTAACTGAAGCTTTCTTT. Its translation is CASSLQGPVTEAFF. Looking up the rest from reference TRBV5-1 and TRBJ1-1 gives the full variable domain: KAGVTQTPRYLIKTRGQQVTLSCSPISGHRSVSWYQQTPGQGLQFLFEYFSETQRNKGNFPGRFSGRQFSNSRSEMNVSTLELGDSALYLCASSLQGPVTEAFFGQGTRLTVV.

The V gene is TRBV1, the J gene TRBJ2-7. TRBV1 is a documented pseudogene. The CDR3 is 8 residues long. CDR3 region: CTSSREPF. The CDR3 coding sequence is TGCACCAGCAGCCGAGAACCCTTC.

The sample holds many counts of this clonotype. The chain uses TRBV12-3 or TRBV12-4 and TRBJ2-5; D possibly uses TRBD1 or TRBD2 (5 bases each). The CDR3 runs to 14 residues. V dropped 0 bases and J dropped 3 bases, with 8 bases sitting between them. In nucleotides, the CDR3 is TGTGCCAGCAGTTTAGCGGGACGTGAAGAGACCCAGTACTTC. It encodes CASSLAGREETQYF.

The V and J genes are TRBV7-9 and TRBJ2-3; D could derive from TRBD1 or TRBD2 (5 bases each). The CDR3 runs to 18 residues. Per germline, CDR1 SEHNR and CDR2 FQNEAQ (reference sequence). The germline V and J ends were trimmed by 6 bases and 4 bases, with 26 bases remaining between them. For the CDR3, the DNA is TGTGCCAGCAGGATGATCGGGGCCAGTAGGAGGATCGCAGATACGCAGTATTTT. Its protein is CASRMIGASRRIADTQYF.

This clonotype was seen repeatedly, ten times or more. The V and J genes are TRBV5-1 and TRBJ1-2, with 9 bases fitting TRBD1. The germline V gene has CDR1 SGHRS and CDR2 YFSETQ. This CDR3 is 19 amino acids long. The V segment lost 4 bases and the J segment 3 bases; nucleotides outside the gene matches: 19. The CDR3 loop reads CASSRRTGDILTADYGYTF. The CDR3 DNA follows: TGCGCCAGCAGCAGGAGGACAGGGGATATACTCACGGCGGACTATGGCTACACCTTC. Combining the CDR3 with reference TRBV5-1 and TRBJ1-2 gives the whole variable domain KAGVTQTPRYLIKTRGQQVTLSCSPISGHRSVSWYQQTPGQGLQFLFEYFSETQRNKGNFPGRFSGRQFSNSRSEMNVSTLELGDSALYLCASSRRTGDILTADYGYTFGSGTRLTVV.

A few counts support this clonotype. The chain couples TRBV5-6 to TRBJ2-1, with a weak D call TRBD2 (6 bases). There are 14 residues in the CDR3. V dropped 4 bases and J dropped 8 bases, with 16 bases sitting between them. Germline-derived CDR1 and CDR2 are SGHDT and YYEEEE. CDR3 amino acids: CASSEAGGAYEQFF. The CDR3 DNA reads as TGTGCCAGCAGCGAAGCCGGAGGGGCATATGAGCAGTTCTTC.